The 12 T cell receptor beta chains given below trace back to one sample, sequenced in a study of blood T cell repertoires in COVID-19. Method: immunoSEQ multiplex PCR; TCRdb's copy keeps in-frame clones and lacks some. The sample has around 100,000 clones, roughly 87% seen once. The sample was peripheral blood. These receptors were taken from a man in his thirties or forties in a cohort sampled during active COVID-19.

The chain couples TRBV9 to TRBJ2-3; 7 bases map to TRBD2. This CDR3 is built from 18 residues. Germline CDR1 SGDLS, CDR2 YYNGEE. V gave up 4 bases and J gave up 2 bases; unmatched junction bases: 16. DNA of the CDR3: TGTGCCAGCAGCCTCCCCCCCGGGACTACCCGTAACACAGATACGCAGTATTTT. It translates to CASSLPPGTTRNTDTQYF.

The chain combines TRBV18 with TRBJ2-7; the match to TRBD2 covers 11 bases. Unmatched junction bases numbered 6, after V lost 4 bases and J lost 4 bases. The CDR3 runs 15 residues. CDR1 is KGHSH and CDR2 is LQKENI in the germline V gene. The CDR3 region has the DNA TGTGCCAGCTCACGGGGGACTAGCGGCTTGTACGAGCAGTACTTC. It is translated as CASSRGTSGLYEQYF.

This clone has a handful of counts. The chain carries TRBV24-1 and TRBJ2-3; TRBD1 matches 9 bases. The germline V gene encodes CDR1 KGHDR and CDR2 SFDVKD. The CDR3 extends over 16 amino acids. Germline trimming cut 2 bases from V and 3 bases from J; bases unmatched to any gene: 5. In nucleotides, the CDR3 is TGTGCCACCAGTGATTCGGACAGGGGAAGGACAGATACGCAGTATTTT. As protein: CATSDSDRGRTDTQYF.

The chain recombines TRBV25-1 with TRBJ1-5; tentatively, D is TRBD1 (6 bases). Germline V gene data show CDR1 as MGHDK and CDR2 as SYGVNS. The ends were cut back, 6 bases at V and 4 bases at J, with 10 bases in the middle. The CDR3 consists of 13 residues. The CDR3 spells CASSDRLNQPQHF. The CDR3, as DNA: TGTGCCAGCAGCGACAGGCTAAATCAGCCCCAGCATTTT.

The genes are TRBV7-2 and TRBJ2-7; a weak D match, TRBD2 (6 bases). The V gene lost 4 bases and the J gene lost 7 bases, with 17 bases spanning the gap. Germline V gene data show CDR1 as SGHTA and CDR2 as FQGNSA. The CDR3 sequence is 14 residues long. CDR3 residues: CASSYGTRGGEQYF. In DNA, the CDR3 is TGTGCCAGCAGCTATGGGACTCGGGGAGGAGAGCAGTACTTC.

In DNA form, the CDR3 reads TGTGCCAGCAGACTTAATAGCGGGGGGGCCTACAATGAGCAGTTCTTC. Translated: CASRLNSGGAYNEQFF. The chain uses TRBV7-9 and TRBJ2-1; 11 nucleotides match TRBD2. This CDR3 has 16 amino acids. The V segment lost 6 bases and the J segment 2 bases; nucleotides outside the gene matches: 6. The V gene's germline CDR1 is SEHNR and CDR2 FQNEAQ (reference sequence).

The chain joins TRBV30 to TRBJ2-3; D perhaps matches TRBD1 (5 bases). CDR1 is GTSNPN, CDR2 SVGIG, per germline (reference sequence). The V and J ends lost 4 bases and 9 bases respectively, with 11 bases between them. CDR3 length: 11 amino acids. The DNA of the CDR3 is TGTGCCTGGAATGGGGCCACAACGCAGTATTTT. Its translation: CAWNGATTQYF. The full variable domain, completed using reference TRBV30 and TRBJ2-3, is SQTIHQWPATLVQPVGSPLSLECTVEGTSNPNLYWYRQAAGRGLQLLFYSVGIGQISSEVPQNLSASRPQDRQFILSSKKLLLSDSGFYLCAWNGATTQYFGPGTRLTVL.

The rearrangement links TRBV13 to TRBJ1-1; D is ambiguous. The CDR3 contains 15 residues. V was clipped by 7 bases and J by 1 base, with 16 bases between them. CDR1 and CDR2 from the germline V gene are PRHDT and FYEKMQ (reference sequence). CDR3 in amino acids: CASTAPNGENTEAFF. For the CDR3, the DNA is TGTGCCAGCACCGCCCCGAACGGGGAGAACACTGAAGCTTTCTTT. The complete variable domain, with remaining parts taken from reference TRBV13 and TRBJ1-1, reads AAGVIQSPRHLIKEKRETATLKCYPIPRHDTVYWYQQGPGQDPQFLISFYEKMQSDKGSIPDRFSAQQFSDYHSELNMSSLELGDSALYFCASTAPNGENTEAFFGQGTRLTVV.

The V call is TRBV7-9, the J call TRBJ1-5; the match to TRBD1 covers 9 bases. CDR3 length: 16 amino acids. CDR1 is SEHNR and CDR2 is FQNEAQ in the germline V gene (reference sequence). The trim removed 4 bases at V and 3 bases at J, leaving 7 bases unmatched. The CDR3 bases are TGTGCCAGCAGCTCCTCCGGGACAGGGACCAATCAGCCCCAGCATTTT. Its translation: CASSSSGTGTNQPQHF.

V and J are TRBV9 and TRBJ2-2, with unresolved D. Per the germline V gene, CDR1 is SGDLS and CDR2 is YYNGEE. The CDR3 is 14 amino acids. Trimming took off 3 bases at V and 6 bases at J, with 12 bases between the two ends. CDR3 protein: CASSAHSNSGELFF. The CDR3 coding sequence is TGTGCCAGCAGCGCCCATAGCAATTCCGGGGAGCTGTTTTTT.

This clone was picked up a small number of times. CDR3 coding DNA: TGTGCCAGCAGCTCGGAGGGACCGTCGCTCTCCTACGAGCAGTACTTC. This sequence encodes CASSSEGPSLSYEQYF. The chain recombines TRBV7-7 with TRBJ2-7, with D possibly TRBD2 on 6 matching bases. The CDR3 has 16 residues. Trimming pared 4 bases from V and 0 bases from J, leaving 16 bases between. Germline CDR1 is SSHAT and CDR2 is FNYEAQ (reference sequence). The full variable domain, completed using reference TRBV7-7 and TRBJ2-7, is GAGVSQSPRYKVTKRGQDVTLRCDPISSHATLYWYQQALGQGPEFLTYFNYEAQPDKSGLPSDRFSAERPEGSISTLTIQRTEQRDSAMYRCASSSEGPSLSYEQYFGPGTRLTVT.

The CDR3 nucleotides are TGTGCCAGCAGAAGCTACTCAACTAATGAAAAACTGTTTTTT. Translation: CASRSYSTNEKLFF. The chain has TRBV2 and TRBJ1-4, with D unclear. The ends were cut back, 6 bases at V and 0 bases at J, with 8 bases in the middle. The CDR3 has 14 amino acids. CDR1 is SNHLY and CDR2 is FYNNEI in the germline V gene.